This T cell receptor (beta chain) was identified during a study of T cell repertoires in cytomegalovirus infection. TCRdb reprocessed the reads via MiXCR and lists one record per CDR3 protein. The repertoire includes around 170,000 distinct CDR3 sequences, around 15% of them detected once, and around 27% sits in the top ten. Ten or more counts support this clonotype. Specimen: PBMCs. The sequence derives from a human donor in good health (CMV status not recorded). Some clones in this sample may be carry-over from other donors' samples.

CDR3 protein: CASSLVRISQPQHF. As DNA, the CDR3 is TGTGCCAGCAGCTTAGTTCGAATTAGTCAGCCCCAGCATTTT. The V and J genes are TRBV7-2 and TRBJ1-5; no definite D call. The CDR3 has 14 residues. Germline V gene sequence: CDR1 SGHTA, CDR2 FQGNSA. Trimming stripped 1 base from V and 6 bases from J, with 10 bases between.